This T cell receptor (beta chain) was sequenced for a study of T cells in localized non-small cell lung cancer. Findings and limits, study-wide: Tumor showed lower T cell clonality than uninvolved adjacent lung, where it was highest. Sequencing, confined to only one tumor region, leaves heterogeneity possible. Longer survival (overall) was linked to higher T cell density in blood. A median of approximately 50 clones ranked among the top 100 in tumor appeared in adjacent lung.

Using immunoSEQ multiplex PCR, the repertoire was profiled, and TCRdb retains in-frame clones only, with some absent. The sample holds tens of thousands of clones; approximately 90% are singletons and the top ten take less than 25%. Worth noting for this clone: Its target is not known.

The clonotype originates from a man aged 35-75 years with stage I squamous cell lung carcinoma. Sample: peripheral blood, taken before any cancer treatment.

The CDR3 DNA reads TGCGCCAGCAGCTTGAGCTTCTTCGGCAATGAGCAGTTCTTC. This sequence encodes CASSLSFFGNEQFF. V and J are TRBV5-1 and TRBJ2-1; D call uncertain. From germline, CDR1 is SGHRS and CDR2 YFSETQ. The CDR3 runs to 14 residues. Between the trimmed V and J ends, which lost 1 base and 6 bases, there was a span of 11 bases.